The clone carrying this T cell receptor beta chain was recorded a few times. This sample was taken from a study of blood T cell repertoires in COVID-19. Study details: There were acute and convalescent COVID-19 samples, and they came from the United States, Italy and Spain.

CDR3 length: 16 residues. With 6 bases removed from V and 3 bases from J, the gap between germline ends came to 20 bases. CDR1 and CDR2 (germline): MDHEN, SYDVKM. Original processing notes: By means of reference gene primer amplification, nucleated cell counts were estimated. Sequencing used immunoSEQ multiplex PCR; TCRdb keeps in-frame clones, though not all of them. The D gene and trimming were derived from the DNA, and the V and J assignments and clone size from that table. Counted here are over 45,000 clones, approximately 88% occurring once; the ten biggest clones make up 50% to 75%. The sequence was collected from a man in his 70s with acute or convalescent COVID-19. This chain uses TRBV28 with TRBJ1-1, with a possible D match to TRBD1 (5 bases). The sample was peripheral blood. The CDR3 sequence is CASRIESGREDTEAFF. The CDR3 DNA reads as TGTGCCAGCAGAATCGAATCGGGCAGGGAGGACACTGAAGCTTTCTTT.